Only a few counts were recorded for the clone carrying this T cell receptor (beta chain). TCRdb itself ran the RT-PCR reads through MiXCR, one entry per CDR3 protein. The data contain 710,000 or so distinct CDR3 sequences, about a sixth of them singletons. This entry is derived from a study of response to subunit inactivated influenza vaccine. The V gene lost 1 base and the J gene lost 5 bases, with 9 bases spanning the gap. The CDR3 contains 14 residues. The material was PBMCs from blood, obtained approximately 13 days after vaccination. This TCR was recovered from a man between 45 and 60 years old who received an inactivated influenza vaccine. The chain links TRBV12-3 or TRBV12-4 to TRBJ1-5; TRBD1 is a possible D gene (5 bases). CDR3 loop: CASSLGGPHQPQHF. As DNA, the CDR3 is TGTGCCAGCAGTTTAGGGGGCCCCCATCAGCCCCAGCATTTT.